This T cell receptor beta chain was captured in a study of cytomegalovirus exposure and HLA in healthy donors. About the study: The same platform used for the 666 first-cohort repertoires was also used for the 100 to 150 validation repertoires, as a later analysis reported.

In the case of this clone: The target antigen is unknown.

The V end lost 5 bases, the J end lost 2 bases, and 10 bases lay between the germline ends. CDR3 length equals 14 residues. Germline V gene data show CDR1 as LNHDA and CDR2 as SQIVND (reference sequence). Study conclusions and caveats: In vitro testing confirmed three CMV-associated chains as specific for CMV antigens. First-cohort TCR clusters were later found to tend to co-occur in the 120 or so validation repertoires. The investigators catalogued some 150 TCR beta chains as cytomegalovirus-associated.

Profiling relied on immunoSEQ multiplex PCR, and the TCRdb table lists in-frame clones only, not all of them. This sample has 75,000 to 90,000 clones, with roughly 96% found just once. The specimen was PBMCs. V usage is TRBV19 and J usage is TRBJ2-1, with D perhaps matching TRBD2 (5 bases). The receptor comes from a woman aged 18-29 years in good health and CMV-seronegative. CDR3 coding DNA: TGTGCCAGTAGTGGGAGCGCAGCCTACAATGAGCAGTTCTTC. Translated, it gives CASSGSAAYNEQFF. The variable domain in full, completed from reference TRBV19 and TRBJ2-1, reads DGGITQSPKYLFRKEGQNVTLSCEQNLNHDAMYWYRQDPGQGLRLIYYSQIVNDFQKGDIAEGYSVSREKKESFPLTVTSAQKNPTAFYLCASSGSAAYNEQFFGPGTRLTVL.